Here is one TCR beta chain with its context. Its antigen is still unknown. CDR3 length: 16 residues. The germline CDR1 and CDR2 sequences are DFQATT and SNEGSKA (reference sequence). V lost 5 bases, J lost 4 bases, and 15 bases stayed unmatched. This sample was included in a study of T-cell memory formation after mild COVID-19. Study-wide results and limits: The pre-infection memory compartment contained some responding clones, suggesting cross-reactive memory joined. Mostly located in CM and EM were contracting CD4+ clones, with contracting CD8+ clones located in EMRA.

Each CDR3 protein is one row after TCRdb ran MiXCR on the 5' RACE reads. The data show a few hundred thousand distinct CDR3 sequences, with 25% to 30% seen just once and roughly 14% held by the top ten. The sample taken for sequencing was PBMCs or a T cell subset sorted from them (not recorded which). The source is an adult woman who had mild COVID-19 (a few samples of this study predate the infection). Cell type and time point are not known. V is TRBV20-1 and J is TRBJ2-5, with 8 bases matching TRBD2. CDR3 bases: TGCAGTGCTCCACCTTGGGGTGCGGGAGGAGGAGAGACCCAGTACTTC. Its translation: CSAPPWGAGGGETQYF.